In its sample, the clone carrying this T cell receptor (beta chain) was seen once. The sample is drawn from a study of blood T cell repertoires in COVID-19. Methods used by the authors: Amplification with reference gene primers provided the estimates of nucleated cell counts. Data came from immunoSEQ multiplex PCR; TCRdb stores just in-frame clones and leaves some out. The D gene and trimming were derived from the DNA, and the V and J assignments and clone size from that table. The sample shows hundreds of thousands of clones, 85% to 90% of them seen only once. J was trimmed by 4 bases and V by 5 bases; bases with no gene match: 7. The CDR3 has 15 amino acids. From germline, CDR1 is MNHEY and CDR2 SMNVEV (reference sequence). Two consecutive negative NP/OP PCR tests, clearance, or resolved symptoms defined Cohort 3 recovery.

This TCR was recovered from a man aged 35 to 55 who had recovered from COVID-19. Sequenced input: PBMCs or T cells enriched from blood (not recorded which). The chain recombines TRBV27 with TRBJ2-3, with 9 bases aligning to TRBD1. The CDR3 is CASSGYRGPADTQYF. In DNA form, the CDR3 reads TGTGCCAGCAGTGGATACAGGGGGCCGGCAGATACGCAGTATTTT.